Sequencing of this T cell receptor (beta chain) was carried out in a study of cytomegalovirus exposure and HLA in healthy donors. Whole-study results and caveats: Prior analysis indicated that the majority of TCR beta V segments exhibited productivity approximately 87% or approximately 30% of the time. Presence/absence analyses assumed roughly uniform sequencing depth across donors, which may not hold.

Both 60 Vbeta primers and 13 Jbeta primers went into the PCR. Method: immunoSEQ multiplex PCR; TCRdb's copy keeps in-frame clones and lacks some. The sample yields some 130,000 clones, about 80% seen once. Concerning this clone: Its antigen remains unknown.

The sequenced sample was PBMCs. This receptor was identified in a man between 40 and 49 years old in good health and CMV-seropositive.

CDR3 sequence reads: CASSRTGTASTDTQYF. CDR3 in DNA: TGTGCCAGCAGCAGGACAGGGACTGCTAGCACAGATACGCAGTATTTT. The gene calls are TRBV7-2 and TRBJ2-3; 8 nucleotides agree with TRBD1. Trimming took 5 bases from V and 0 from J; bases not matched to a gene: 7. CDR1 and CDR2 from the germline V gene are SGHTA and FQGNSA. This CDR3 region has 16 residues.